Below, 22 T cell receptor beta chains from the same sample are listed, as sequenced in a study of blood T cell repertoires in COVID-19. Clones were read by immunoSEQ multiplex PCR, and TCRdb kept only the in-frame ones, dropping some. The sample holds tens of thousands of clones, around 90% seen once. Sequenced input: peripheral blood. These receptors all come from a man aged 45-65 years with acute or convalescent COVID-19.

The gene calls are TRBV6-5 and TRBJ1-2; D remains unclear. CDR1 is MNHEY, CDR2 SVGAGI, per germline. Trimming pared 6 bases from V and 6 bases from J, leaving 14 bases between. The CDR3 extends over 13 amino acids. CDR3 bases: TGTGCCAGCAGGGACTATCGGTCGGATGGCTACACCTTC. The encoded protein is CASRDYRSDGYTF.

The chain uses TRBV7-9 and TRBJ1-4; TRBD1 is a possible D gene (6 bases). V lost 4 bases, J lost 0 bases, and 12 bases lay in between. CDR3 size: 16 residues. CDR1 is SEHNR and CDR2 is FQNEAQ in the germline V gene (reference sequence). CDR3 sequence (DNA): TGTGCCAGCAGCTATCCCCAGGGGACAACTAATGAAAAACTGTTTTTT. Translated: CASSYPQGTTNEKLFF.

The J gene is TRBJ2-3, the V gene TRBV2, with D unresolved. The CDR3 covers 12 residues. V was clipped by 6 bases and J by 2 bases, with 6 bases between them. Germline-derived CDR1 and CDR2 are SNHLY and FYNNEI. CDR3 nucleotide sequence: TGTGCCAGCAGGACTCCCACAGATACGCAGTATTTT. Its protein product is CASRTPTDTQYF. The entire variable domain, with the rest obtained from reference TRBV2 and TRBJ2-3, is as follows: EPEVTQTPSHQVTQMGQEVILRCVPISNHLYFYWYRQILGQKVEFLVSFYNNEISEKSEIFDDQFSVERPDGSNFTLKIRSTKLEDSAMYFCASRTPTDTQYFGPGTRLTVL.

This sequence joins TRBV5-6 and TRBJ2-4; 8 bases fit TRBD2. With 2 bases clipped from V and 0 bases from J, the junction kept 4 bases outside the gene matches. This CDR3 has 16 amino acids. Germline V gives CDR1 SGHDT, CDR2 YYEEEE. The CDR3 spells CASSFPAGEAKNIQYF. CDR3 bases: TGTGCCAGCAGCTTTCCAGCGGGGGAAGCCAAAAACATTCAGTACTTC.

V is TRBV9 and J is TRBJ2-2; D is uncertain. The CDR3 spans 18 residues. Germline CDR1 reads SGDLS; CDR2 reads YYNGEE. V gave up 4 bases and J gave up 0 bases, with 19 bases separating them. CDR3 in DNA: TGTGCCAGCAGCCTCAATACCGGGTCTCGAGCGAACACCGGGGAGCTGTTTTTT. It codes for CASSLNTGSRANTGELFF.

The chain has TRBV27 and TRBJ1-3; tentative D call: TRBD1 (5 bases). In germline, CDR1 is MNHEY, CDR2 SMNVEV (reference sequence). Trimming removed 5 bases at V and 0 bases at J, with 17 bases between. This CDR3 comprises 17 residues. The CDR3 protein is CASSPGRGPISGNTIYF. CDR3 nucleotide sequence: TGTGCCAGCAGTCCAGGAAGGGGCCCGATCTCTGGAAACACCATATATTTT.

The genes are TRBV4-1 and TRBJ1-1; D possibly corresponds to TRBD1 (6 bases). Looked up from germline, CDR1 is MGHRA and CDR2 is YSYEKL. Trimming took off 5 bases at V and 4 bases at J, with 17 bases between the two ends. The CDR3 spans 15 residues. The CDR3 DNA reads TGCGCCAGCAGCAAGGGCGAGGGGGTAGGCACTGAAGCTTTCTTT. The encoded protein is CASSKGEGVGTEAFF.

The gene calls are TRBV27 and TRBJ2-6; a possible D gene is TRBD2 (5 bases). Germline V gene data show CDR1 as MNHEY and CDR2 as SMNVEV (reference sequence). V was cut by 3 bases and J by 0 bases, with 15 bases left in between. The CDR3 has 18 residues. CDR3 region: CASSLAGPSLSGANVLTF. In DNA form, the CDR3 reads TGTGCCAGCAGTTTGGCGGGTCCCTCCCTCTCTGGGGCCAACGTCCTGACTTTC.

V and J are TRBV6-6 and TRBJ1-5; D unresolved. CDR3 size: 15 residues. From germline, CDR1 is MNHNY and CDR2 SVGAGI (reference sequence). V dropped 6 bases and J dropped 4 bases, with 16 bases sitting between them. This chain's CDR3 is CASSLTSPGNQPQHF. CDR3 coding DNA: TGTGCCAGCAGCCTAACCTCCCCCGGTAATCAGCCCCAGCATTTT.

This clone was picked up one time. The chain links TRBV18 to TRBJ1-4, with D tentatively TRBD1 (5 bases). Trimming pared 2 bases from V and 7 bases from J, leaving 17 bases between. The germline V gene encodes CDR1 KGHSH and CDR2 LQKENI. The CDR3 has 16 amino acids. CDR3 sequence reads: CASSPGPQAVTEKLFF. CDR3 nucleotide sequence: TGTGCCAGCTCACCAGGGCCACAGGCCGTCACTGAAAAACTGTTTTTT.

The rearrangement uses TRBV24-1 and TRBJ2-7; unclear D gene. V was pared by 8 bases and J by 7 bases, with 20 bases between. CDR3 size: 14 residues. Germline V gene lookup returns CDR1 KGHDR and CDR2 SFDVKD. CDR3 sequence reads: CATNPHQFCLEQYV. CDR3 sequence (DNA): TGTGCCACCAATCCCCACCAGTTCTGTTTAGAGCAGTACGTC.

This chain links TRBV7-8 with TRBJ1-4; D is undetermined. Trimming removed 5 bases from V and 11 bases from J, with 15 bases in between. The CDR3 has 13 amino acids. Germline V gene sequence: CDR1 SGHVS, CDR2 FQNEAQ. CDR3 in DNA: TGTGCCAGCAGCAGAACCCCGACTGGGAAACTGTTTTTT. It is translated as CASSRTPTGKLFF.

CDR3 sequence: CASSLAPAGSNGELFF. For the CDR3, the DNA is TGTGCCAGCAGCTTAGCGCCCGCCGGGTCAAACGGGGAGCTGTTTTTT. The V and J genes are TRBV7-6 and TRBJ2-2; D is undetermined. Trimming stripped 0 bases from V and 7 bases from J, with 15 bases between. CDR1 and CDR2 from the germline V gene are SGHVS and FNYEAQ. CDR3 length: 16 amino acids.

The chain has TRBV5-8 and TRBJ2-1; perhaps TRBD2 as D (5 bases). CDR1 SGHTS and CDR2 YDEGEE come from the germline V gene. The CDR3 is made up of 15 amino acids. V was cut by 3 bases and J by 6 bases, with 16 bases left in between. The chain's CDR3 is CASSSDILRGNEQFF. The DNA of the CDR3 is TGTGCCAGCAGCTCTGACATTCTTCGGGGCAATGAGCAGTTCTTC. Variable domain in full (rest from reference TRBV5-8 and TRBJ2-1): EAGVTQSPTHLIKTRGQQATLRCSPISGHTSVYWYQQALGLGLQFLLWYDEGEERNRGNFPPRFSGRQFPNYSSELNVNALELEDSALYLCASSSDILRGNEQFFGPGTRLTVL.

A remark on this clone: The junction shows a germline mismatch at one end, possibly a read error. The V and J genes are TRBV28 and TRBJ1-1, with a possible D match to TRBD1 (5 bases). CDR3 length equals 14 residues. From germline, CDR1 is MDHEN and CDR2 SYDVKM. CDR3 DNA sequence: TGTGCCAGCATTTTATCCGGGGGGAACACTGAAGCTTTCTTT. Encoded protein: CASILSGGNTEAFF.

The V and J genes are TRBV19 and TRBJ2-2; D call uncertain. This CDR3 is built from 16 residues. Germline V gene sequence: CDR1 LNHDA, CDR2 SQIVND (reference sequence). V lost 1 base and J 0 bases, leaving 9 bases between the germline ends. In DNA, the CDR3 is TGTGCCAGTAGTATAGGAAGAGCCGCGAACACCGGGGAGCTGTTTTTT. Protein: CASSIGRAANTGELFF.

In its sample, this clone was seen once. V is TRBV7-6 and J is TRBJ2-2; 9 nucleotides agree with TRBD1. Germline assignment: CDR1 SGHVS and CDR2 FNYEAQ. Unmatched junction bases numbered 4, after V lost 5 bases and J lost 0 bases. The CDR3 has 16 residues. This CDR3 reads CASSPTGGTNTGELFF. The CDR3 DNA reads as TGTGCCAGCAGCCCGACAGGGGGTACGAACACCGGGGAGCTGTTTTTT.

The chain couples TRBV6-5 to TRBJ1-1; unclear D gene. The germline V gene encodes CDR1 MNHEY and CDR2 SVGAGI. The CDR3 runs to 15 residues. V was clipped by 4 bases and J by 1 base, with 13 bases between them. The chain's CDR3 is CASSFLPGRNTEAFF. The CDR3 region has the DNA TGTGCCAGCAGTTTCCTCCCTGGGAGGAACACTGAAGCTTTCTTT.

This chain connects TRBV30 to TRBJ1-1; D is unclear. Germline values: CDR1 GTSNPN, CDR2 SVGIG (reference sequence). There are 12 residues in the CDR3. V gave up 3 bases and J gave up 8 bases, with 13 bases separating them. The chain's CDR3 is CAWRNPRREAFF. Written as DNA, the CDR3 is TGTGCCTGGAGGAACCCGAGGAGAGAAGCTTTCTTT.

This sequence joins TRBV5-1 and TRBJ2-1; D perhaps matches TRBD2 (5 bases). The CDR3 consists of 15 residues. Germline CDR1 reads SGHRS; CDR2 reads YFSETQ. The V end was cut by 6 bases, the J end by 3 bases, with 16 bases between. The DNA for the CDR3 is TGCGCCAGCACCTCGGGATTAGGCCTCTACAATGAGCAGTTCTTC. Its protein is CASTSGLGLYNEQFF.

The chain uses TRBV6-4 and TRBJ2-5; 7 bases align to TRBD2. Trimming took 7 bases from V and 3 from J; bases not matched to a gene: 14. The CDR3 extends over 16 amino acids. CDR1 MRHNA and CDR2 SNTAGT come from the germline V gene. This CDR3 reads CASKPGGRRVEETQYF. The CDR3 bases are TGTGCCAGCAAACCCGGGGGGAGAAGAGTAGAAGAGACCCAGTACTTC.

The chain has TRBV7-3 and TRBJ2-1; 10 nucleotides line up with TRBD2. Trimming at V came to 5 bases and at J to 8 bases, leaving 12 bases not matched to a gene. Germline CDR1 is SGHTA and CDR2 is FQGTGA. The CDR3 is 16 residues long. The DNA of the CDR3 is TGTGCCAGCAGCCCCCGTGCTAGCGGGAGAGTCGATGAGCAGTTCTTC. Encoded protein: CASSPRASGRVDEQFF.